The rows below give T cell receptor beta chains drawn from one sample of a study of shared clonotypes between healthy human individuals. The protocol was immunoSEQ multiplex PCR, while the TCRdb copy is restricted to in-frame clones and leaves out a portion. The repertoire holds about 1 million clones, with around 76% as singletons. Input material: memory CD4+ T cells sorted from blood. The receptors derive from a man between 18 and 35 years old in good health. CDR3s leave out the opening cysteine and the closing phenylalanine or tryptophan. The order of the fields is J gene, D gene, V gene, CDR3 protein. D genes are given only for firm matches.

j_call: TRBJ1-6
d_call: NA
v_call: TRBV28
cdr3_aa: ASRTTPTGVLNNSPLH

j_call: TRBJ2-3
d_call: NA
v_call: TRBV7-2
cdr3_aa: ASSLGAQAYTDTQY

j_call: TRBJ2-5
d_call: TRBD2
v_call: TRBV5-1
cdr3_aa: ASSIGLEETQY

j_call: TRBJ2-6
d_call: NA
v_call: TRBV11-2
cdr3_aa: ASSKTDSGANVLT

j_call: TRBJ2-5
d_call: TRBD1
v_call: TRBV15
cdr3_aa: ATSRDRQGANSKETQY

j_call: TRBJ1-3
d_call: NA
v_call: TRBV13
cdr3_aa: ASSLAASRGGNTIY

j_call: TRBJ1-1
d_call: NA
v_call: TRBV11-2
cdr3_aa: ASSYTENTEAF

j_call: TRBJ2-2
d_call: NA
v_call: TRBV5-4
cdr3_aa: ASSVGGQSANTGELF

j_call: TRBJ1-1
d_call: NA
v_call: TRBV10-1
cdr3_aa: ASSPRKDQNTEAF

j_call: TRBJ1-1
d_call: NA
v_call: TRBV2
cdr3_aa: ASSGPFMNTEAF

j_call: TRBJ1-2
d_call: NA
v_call: TRBV28
cdr3_aa: ASSNGTPYGYT

j_call: TRBJ1-2
d_call: TRBD1
v_call: TRBV5-5
cdr3_aa: ASSGRGRNYGYT

j_call: TRBJ2-1
d_call: NA
v_call: TRBV5-1
cdr3_aa: ASSPSGNNEQF

j_call: TRBJ2-2
d_call: TRBD1
v_call: TRBV5-6
cdr3_aa: ASSLPGQGSTGELF

j_call: TRBJ2-7
d_call: NA
v_call: TRBV6-1
cdr3_aa: ASRLWDGYYEQY

j_call: TRBJ2-5
d_call: NA
v_call: TRBV6-5
cdr3_aa: ASSPGYQETQY

j_call: TRBJ2-1
d_call: TRBD2
v_call: TRBV27
cdr3_aa: ASSFFLAGGRNEQF

j_call: TRBJ1-1
d_call: NA
v_call: TRBV6-1
cdr3_aa: ASSIRSAEAF

j_call: TRBJ1-1
d_call: NA
v_call: TRBV19
cdr3_aa: ASKNGEAF

j_call: TRBJ1-6
d_call: NA
v_call: TRBV19
cdr3_aa: ASSISPPMGSPLH

j_call: TRBJ1-1
d_call: NA
v_call: TRBV6-1
cdr3_aa: ASSPRAGTEAF

j_call: TRBJ2-1
d_call: NA
v_call: TRBV4-3
cdr3_aa: ASSQVGKPEQF

j_call: TRBJ1-2
d_call: NA
v_call: TRBV6-5
cdr3_aa: ASRGGGYDGYT

j_call: TRBJ2-3
d_call: TRBD1
v_call: TRBV12-5
cdr3_aa: ASGYSGQGAGDTQY

j_call: TRBJ1-1
d_call: NA
v_call: TRBV2
cdr3_aa: ASSVGTEAF

j_call: TRBJ2-1
d_call: NA
v_call: TRBV9
cdr3_aa: ASSQDPGSYNEQF

j_call: TRBJ2-1
d_call: TRBD1
v_call: TRBV7-2
cdr3_aa: ASSSGTVNNEQF

j_call: TRBJ1-2
d_call: NA
v_call: TRBV30
cdr3_aa: AWSRTVYDGYT

j_call: TRBJ2-3
d_call: NA
v_call: TRBV2
cdr3_aa: ASSEEAGGTQY

j_call: TRBJ1-4
d_call: NA
v_call: TRBV4-1
cdr3_aa: ASSLSGATNEKLF

j_call: TRBJ2-1
d_call: TRBD2
v_call: TRBV6-5
cdr3_aa: ASMPTSGPYNEQF

j_call: TRBJ1-3
d_call: NA
v_call: TRBV5-1
cdr3_aa: ASSPPGNTIY

j_call: TRBJ1-4
d_call: NA
v_call: TRBV7-6
cdr3_aa: ASSKTGNEKLF

j_call: TRBJ1-2
d_call: NA
v_call: TRBV6-5
cdr3_aa: ASNPGPQQVYGYT

j_call: TRBJ2-5
d_call: NA
v_call: TRBV2
cdr3_aa: ASKLAATQYQETQY